Below, 5 T cell receptor beta chains from the same sample are listed, as sequenced in a study of graft-versus-host responses after intestinal transplantation. The data were produced by immunoSEQ multiplex PCR, yet TCRdb's version contains in-frame clones alone and is incomplete. The sample contains 65,000 to 100,000 clones, 85% to 95% of which appear only once. These receptors have no known antigen. The sample in question was unstimulated CD8+ T cells sorted from spleen or lymph node cells, obtained before transplant. These receptor sequences come from a human donor who was the organ donor for an intestinal transplant.

The CDR3 DNA is TGTGCCACCCAACTTCCAGGGGAATCACCCCTCCACTTT. Its protein product is CATQLPGESPLHF. The chain combines TRBV5-6 with TRBJ1-6; TRBD1 is a possible D gene (6 bases). The V gene's germline CDR1 is SGHDT and CDR2 YYEEEE. V gave up 9 bases and J gave up 10 bases, with 17 bases separating them. The CDR3 is 13 residues long.

The CDR3 region has the DNA TGCGCCAGCAGCTTGGCCGGGGGGATTAGCACAGATACGCAGTATTTT. This sequence encodes CASSLAGGISTDTQYF. The J gene is TRBJ2-3, the V gene TRBV5-1; 7 bases map to TRBD2. Germline assignment: CDR1 SGHRS and CDR2 YFSETQ. The CDR3 is 16 amino acids. After removal of 0 bases from V and 0 bases from J, the junction contained 4 bases not matched to a gene.

The chain joins TRBV7-8 to TRBJ1-1; D ambiguous. Trimming left V 0 bases short and J 4 bases short, with 3 bases between. Germline V gives CDR1 SGHVS, CDR2 FQNEAQ. The CDR3 is made up of 12 amino acids. The CDR3 sequence: CASSLAATEAFF. CDR3 DNA: TGTGCCAGCAGCTTAGCGGCCACTGAAGCTTTCTTT.

The J gene is TRBJ1-1, the V gene TRBV7-9, with a weak D call TRBD1 (5 bases). The CDR3 covers 13 residues. The V gene lost 6 bases and the J gene lost 5 bases, with 13 bases spanning the gap. The germline V gene has CDR1 SEHNR and CDR2 FQNEAQ (reference sequence). CDR3 DNA sequence: TGTGCCAGCAGTCAACCGGACATGACTGAAGCTTTCTTT. Its protein product is CASSQPDMTEAFF.

The rearrangement uses TRBV28 and TRBJ2-5; a weak D match, TRBD2 (6 bases). CDR1 MDHEN and CDR2 SYDVKM come from the germline V gene. This CDR3 is built from 13 residues. V was cut by 9 bases and J by 3 bases, with 14 bases left in between. CDR3 protein: CASRRGEEETQYF. The CDR3 DNA reads as TGTGCCAGTCGGCGGGGCGAAGAAGAGACCCAGTACTTC.